The clone carrying this T cell receptor beta chain was picked up many times. Patients underwent thyroid surgery, and none had received any treatment before it. These data originate in a study of metastatic and nonmetastatic thyroid tumors. With MiXCR, TCRdb reprocessed the PCR reads. The table shows some 86,000 clones, with about an eighth occurring only once. Trimming cost V 2 bases and J 10 bases, with 12 bases left between them. CDR1 LNHDA and CDR2 SQIVND come from the germline V gene (reference sequence). The CDR3 covers 13 residues. The sample taken for sequencing was tumor tissue. This clonotype was obtained from a female donor with papillary thyroid cancer or a benign thyroid nodule (not recorded which). Some clones in this sample may be carry-over from other donors' samples. The rearrangement links TRBV19 to TRBJ2-1; the D is unclear. CDR3 bases: TGTGCCAGTAGTATAAACAAACTCGACGAGCAGTTCTTC. Translating gives CASSINKLDEQFF.